The 14 T cell receptor beta chains below all came from one sample that was sequenced in a study of blood T cell repertoires in COVID-19. Here immunoSEQ multiplex PCR was the method, and the copy in TCRdb shows in-frame clones only, minus some. This sample has just under 350,000 clones, with about 88% found just once. The sequencing sample was made of peripheral blood. The receptor set was obtained from a woman in her seventies with COVID-19, enrolled during active disease.

The chain combines TRBV4-1 with TRBJ1-5, with unresolved D. Trimming pared 0 bases from V and 0 bases from J, leaving 15 bases between. This CDR3 contains 18 residues. Per the germline V gene, CDR1 is MGHRA and CDR2 is YSYEKL. CDR3 DNA sequence: TGCGCCAGCAGCCAAGATATAACAGCCAGTTATAGCAATCAGCCCCAGCATTTT. It translates to CASSQDITASYSNQPQHF.

The chain recombines TRBV6-5 with TRBJ1-4; maybe TRBD1 (5 bases). The CDR3 is made up of 14 amino acids. Germline V gene sequence: CDR1 MNHEY, CDR2 SVGAGI. V lost 6 bases and J 8 bases, leaving 16 bases between the germline ends. The CDR3 sequence: CASRGQGGWEKLFF. DNA of the CDR3: TGTGCCAGCAGAGGTCAGGGAGGGTGGGAAAAACTGTTTTTT.

This chain links TRBV5-1 with TRBJ1-5; D gene ambiguous. V lost 0 bases and J lost 0, with 7 bases in between. Looked up from germline, CDR1 is SGHRS and CDR2 is YFSETQ. CDR3 size: 15 residues. CDR3 region: CASSLVGNSNQPQHF. In nucleotides, the CDR3 is TGCGCCAGCAGCTTGGTCGGTAATAGCAATCAGCCCCAGCATTTT.

The sample holds one count of this clone. V gene TRBV7-2 combines with J gene TRBJ1-1; no clear D gene. This CDR3 spans 11 amino acids. V lost 1 base to trimming and J lost 11 bases, with 8 bases between them. Germline CDR1 reads SGHTA; CDR2 reads FQGNSA. The CDR3 region is CASSLGLGAFF. The DNA of the CDR3 is TGTGCCAGCAGCTTAGGACTAGGCGCTTTCTTT.

This chain connects TRBV28 to TRBJ1-2, with a possible D match to TRBD1 (5 bases). CDR1 is MDHEN, CDR2 SYDVKM, per germline. V was pared by 5 bases and J by 3 bases, with 10 bases between. This CDR3 has 13 residues. This CDR3 is CASSQRQHYGYTF. Written as DNA, the CDR3 is TGTGCCAGCAGTCAGCGACAGCACTATGGCTACACCTTC.

This chain connects TRBV29-1 to TRBJ1-3; no reliable D call. Germline lookup yields CDR1 SQVTM and CDR2 ANQGSEA. CDR3 length: 15 residues. V was pared by 5 bases and J by 2 bases, with 16 bases between. This CDR3 is CSVREGSEPGNTIYF. CDR3 in DNA: TGCAGCGTTAGAGAAGGGAGCGAGCCTGGAAACACCATATATTTT.

This clone was found once. The chain is built from TRBV6-5 and TRBJ1-6; 12 bases agree with TRBD1. Per the germline V gene, CDR1 is MNHEY and CDR2 is SVGAGI. V lost 6 bases to trimming and J lost 14 bases; unmatched junction nucleotides: 8. The CDR3 is 14 residues long. The CDR3 DNA sequence: TGTGCCAGCAGGGCCGGGACAGGGGGCTCGACCCTCCACTTT. It specifies CASRAGTGGSTLHF.

This clone was seen a few times. This chain links TRBV5-1 with TRBJ1-6; possibly TRBD1 for D (5 bases). The length of the CDR3 is 14 residues. The germline V gene has CDR1 SGHRS and CDR2 YFSETQ. The germline V and J ends were trimmed by 5 bases and 10 bases, with 16 bases remaining between them. The CDR3: CASRSPGGESPLHF. CDR3 DNA sequence: TGCGCCAGCAGATCTCCGGGGGGGGAGTCACCCCTCCACTTT. Complete variable domain (other parts from reference TRBV5-1 and TRBJ1-6): KAGVTQTPRYLIKTRGQQVTLSCSPISGHRSVSWYQQTPGQGLQFLFEYFSETQRNKGNFPGRFSGRQFSNSRSEMNVSTLELGDSALYLCASRSPGGESPLHFGNGTRLTVT.

V is TRBV10-3 and J is TRBJ2-1; D is possibly TRBD1 (5 bases). There are 14 residues in the CDR3. V was clipped by 3 bases and J by 8 bases, with 14 bases between them. Per the germline V gene, CDR1 is ENHRY and CDR2 is SYGVKD. For the CDR3, the DNA is TGTGCCATCAGTGATAGCTCCTGGGGCGATGAGCAGTTCTTC. As protein: CAISDSSWGDEQFF.

The chain has TRBV2 and TRBJ1-2, with TRBD1 matching over 9 bases. Germline V lookup: CDR1 SNHLY, CDR2 FYNNEI. V gave up 6 bases and J gave up 9 bases; unmatched junction bases: 8. The CDR3 totals 13 residues. CDR3 nucleotide sequence: TGTGCCAGCAGGGGGGACAGGGAGTATAGCTACACCTTC. As protein: CASRGDREYSYTF.

This clone was counted once. The chain recombines TRBV4-2 with TRBJ2-3; 9 bases agree with TRBD2. The CDR3 runs to 19 residues. Per germline, CDR1 LGHNA and CDR2 YNFKEQ. V lost 4 bases and J lost 2; bases outside the gene matches: 16. In DNA, the CDR3 is TGTGCCAGCAGCCTCGCACTCGCCCTTATAGCGGGGGCCACAGATACGCAGTATTTT. Its protein product is CASSLALALIAGATDTQYF.

The V call is TRBV29-1, the J call TRBJ2-5, with 11 bases matching TRBD2. Germline assignment: CDR1 SQVTM and CDR2 ANQGSEA. V lost 7 bases, J lost 2 bases, and 9 bases stayed unmatched. This CDR3 has 15 amino acids. The CDR3 reads CSGSPGTSGQETQYF. The CDR3 DNA reads TGCAGCGGTTCACCCGGGACTAGCGGTCAAGAGACCCAGTACTTC.

The chain employs TRBV7-9 and TRBJ1-1, with a possible D match to TRBD1 (5 bases). Germline assignment: CDR1 SEHNR and CDR2 FQNEAQ (reference sequence). The CDR3 is made up of 13 amino acids. Trimming left V 8 bases short and J 5 bases short, with 15 bases between. The CDR3 sequence: CASARGGTTEAFF. The DNA of the CDR3 is TGTGCCAGCGCCCGGGGGGGGACGACTGAAGCTTTCTTT.

This sequence joins TRBV9 and TRBJ1-6, with D possibly being TRBD1 (5 bases). With 1 base removed from V and 7 bases from J, the gap between germline ends came to 9 bases. Germline CDR1 is SGDLS and CDR2 is YYNGEE. The CDR3 spans 14 residues. CDR3: CASSVSDRNSPLHF. In DNA form, the CDR3 reads TGTGCCAGCAGCGTAAGCGACAGAAATTCACCCCTCCACTTT.